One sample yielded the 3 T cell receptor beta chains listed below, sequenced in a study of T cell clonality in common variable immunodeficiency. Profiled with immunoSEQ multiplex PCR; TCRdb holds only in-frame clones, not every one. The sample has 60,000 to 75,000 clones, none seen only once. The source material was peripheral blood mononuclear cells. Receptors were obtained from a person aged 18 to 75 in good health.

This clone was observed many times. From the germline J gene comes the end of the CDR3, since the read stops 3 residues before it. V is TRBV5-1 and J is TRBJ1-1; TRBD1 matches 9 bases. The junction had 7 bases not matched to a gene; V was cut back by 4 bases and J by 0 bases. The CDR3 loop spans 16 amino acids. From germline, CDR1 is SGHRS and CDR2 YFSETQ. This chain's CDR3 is CASSDGTGFMNTEAFF. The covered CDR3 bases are TGCGCCAGCAGCGATGGGACAGGGTTCATGAACACTGAA.

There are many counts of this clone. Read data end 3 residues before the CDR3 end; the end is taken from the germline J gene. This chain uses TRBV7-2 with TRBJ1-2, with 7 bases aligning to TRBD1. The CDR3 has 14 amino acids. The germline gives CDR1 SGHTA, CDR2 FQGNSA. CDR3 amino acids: CASSLVEGALGYTF. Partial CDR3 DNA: TGTGCCAGCAGCTTAGTCGAGGGGGCACTGGGC.

CDR3 DNA, as far as it was read: TGTGCCAGCAGCTTAGGCCAGGGAGACCCTGAA. This gives the protein CASSLGQGDPE. In full, the CDR3 reads CASSLGQGDPEAFF. This chain connects TRBV5-8 to TRBJ1-1, with TRBD1 as a possible D gene (5 bases). The read ends 3 residues before the CDR3 terminus; that terminus is restored from the germline J gene. Deletions cut 2 bases from V and 6 bases from J, with 14 bases between. Germline values: CDR1 SGHTS, CDR2 YDEGEE. The CDR3 extends over 14 amino acids.